Listed here are 21 T cell receptor beta chains from one sample, sequenced in a study of CD8+ T cells in alopecia areata. Treatment in this sample: oral pan-JAK inhibitor, 5-10 mg twice daily. Extracted RNA was reverse transcribed, and the resulting cDNA served as sequencing template. Assay: immunoSEQ multiplex PCR; the TCRdb copy retains only in-frame clones and omits some. The table shows more than 150,000 clones, with approximately 50% occurring only once. The starting material was CD8+ T cells sorted from blood, obtained around week 53, from a patient treated with tofacitinib. These receptors were taken from a human donor with alopecia areata.

This clone was observed a few times. This chain uses TRBV13 with TRBJ1-1, with D unresolved. This CDR3 is 13 amino acids long. In germline, CDR1 is PRHDT, CDR2 FYEKMQ (reference sequence). Trimming took 1 base from V and 0 from J, leaving 3 bases between them. The CDR3 spells CASSLDMNTEAFF. In DNA form, the CDR3 reads TGTGCCAGCAGCTTAGATATGAACACTGAAGCTTTCTTT.

V is TRBV11-1 and J is TRBJ2-6; no reliable D call. The V end was cut by 6 bases, the J end by 1 base, with 10 bases between. The germline gives CDR1 SGHAT, CDR2 FQDESV (reference sequence). This CDR3 spans 15 amino acids. CDR3 loop: CASSSAPSGANVLTF. The DNA for the CDR3 is TGTGCCAGCAGTTCCGCCCCATCTGGGGCCAACGTCCTGACTTTC.

The chain is built from TRBV6-5 and TRBJ2-3; 13 nucleotides agree with TRBD2. In germline, CDR1 is MNHEY, CDR2 SVGAGI. The V segment lost 6 bases and the J segment 6 bases; nucleotides outside the gene matches: 6. This CDR3 is built from 15 residues. CDR3 sequence: CASRKGLAGADTQYF. The CDR3 DNA sequence: TGTGCCAGCAGGAAAGGACTAGCGGGGGCCGATACGCAGTATTTT.

This clone came up a few times. The chain has TRBV6-1 and TRBJ1-1; D not certain. CDR1 is MNHNS, CDR2 SASEGT, per germline. The length of the CDR3 is 12 residues. V lost 8 bases, J lost 4 bases, and 11 bases lay in between. CDR3 sequence: CASGGFRTEAFF. CDR3 sequence (DNA): TGTGCCAGCGGAGGGTTTCGCACTGAAGCTTTCTTT.

The chain has TRBV19 and TRBJ2-3; D is unresolved. V lost 8 bases, J lost 2 bases, and 11 bases lay in between. Germline CDR1 and CDR2: LNHDA and SQIVND (reference sequence). The CDR3 runs 13 residues. CDR3: CASFGPNTDTQYF. In nucleotides, the CDR3 is TGTGCCAGTTTTGGCCCAAACACAGATACGCAGTATTTT. The whole variable domain, filled in from reference TRBV19 and TRBJ2-3, reads DGGITQSPKYLFRKEGQNVTLSCEQNLNHDAMYWYRQDPGQGLRLIYYSQIVNDFQKGDIAEGYSVSREKKESFPLTVTSAQKNPTAFYLCASFGPNTDTQYFGPGTRLTVL.

This clone was recorded once. V is TRBV11-2 and J is TRBJ1-6; TRBD1 agrees at 10 bases. The CDR3 length is 17 residues. With 7 bases clipped from V and 0 bases from J, the junction kept 6 bases outside the gene matches. Looked up from germline, CDR1 is SGHAT and CDR2 is FQNNGV. Written as DNA, the CDR3 is TGTGCCAGCACCGGGACAGGGGTGGCCTCCTATAATTCACCCCTCCACTTT. Protein: CASTGTGVASYNSPLHF.

The chain couples TRBV10-2 to TRBJ2-7; 9 bases match TRBD1. Germline CDR1 and CDR2: WSHSY and SAAADI. The ends lost 0 bases at V and 3 bases at J; junction bases unmatched: 0. CDR3 length: 14 amino acids. The CDR3 loop is CASSESTGGYEQYF. The CDR3 DNA follows: TGCGCCAGCAGTGAGTCGACAGGGGGCTACGAGCAGTACTTC.

V is TRBV11-2 and J is TRBJ1-1, with D uncertain. Trimming left V 2 bases short and J 1 base short, with 8 bases between. CDR1 is SGHAT and CDR2 is FQNNGV in the germline V gene. The CDR3 is 14 amino acids. The CDR3 DNA reads as TGTGCCAGCAGCTTAATGGGGTCGAACACTGAAGCTTTCTTT. Its protein is CASSLMGSNTEAFF.

The V call is TRBV30, the J call TRBJ2-5; 7 bases line up with TRBD1. Germline trimming cut 1 base from V and 2 bases from J; bases unmatched to any gene: 7. Germline V gene lookup returns CDR1 GTSNPN and CDR2 SVGIG (reference sequence). The CDR3 totals 15 residues. CDR3 bases: TGTGCCTGGAGTGCCTTCCAGGGGGTACAAGAGACCCAGTACTTC. This sequence encodes CAWSAFQGVQETQYF. Supplemented by reference TRBV30 and TRBJ2-5, the full variable domain reads SQTIHQWPATLVQPVGSPLSLECTVEGTSNPNLYWYRQAAGRGLQLLFYSVGIGQISSEVPQNLSASRPQDRQFILSSKKLLLSDSGFYLCAWSAFQGVQETQYFGPGTRLLVL.

This chain uses TRBV2 with TRBJ2-3; D unresolved. V lost 3 bases and J lost 2, with 3 bases in between. Germline lookup yields CDR1 SNHLY and CDR2 FYNNEI. This CDR3 has 12 residues. The CDR3 loop reads CASSDFTDTQYF. Written as DNA, the CDR3 is TGTGCCAGCAGTGATTTCACAGATACGCAGTATTTT.

This clone was detected only a few times. J is TRBJ1-2 and V is TRBV5-6; no reliable D call. The CDR3 length is 14 residues. CDR1 SGHDT and CDR2 YYEEEE come from the germline V gene. With 2 bases removed from V and 4 bases from J, the gap between germline ends came to 12 bases. The CDR3 DNA reads TGTGCCAGCAGCTTTTGGAGTGGGCTCTATGGCTACACCTTC. Translated: CASSFWSGLYGYTF.

This clone was seen more than once but under ten times. This chain links TRBV7-2 with TRBJ2-1; D gene unclear. V lost 8 bases to trimming and J lost 0 bases, with 11 bases between them. CDR3 length: 14 amino acids. Germline CDR1 reads SGHTA; CDR2 reads FQGNSA. CDR3 protein: CASGVLGSYNEQFF. As DNA, the CDR3 is TGTGCCAGCGGGGTACTGGGCTCCTACAATGAGCAGTTCTTC.

The table lists this clone with a few counts. The gene calls are TRBV30 and TRBJ2-5; 12 bases map to TRBD1. Germline V gene data show CDR1 as GTSNPN and CDR2 as SVGIG (reference sequence). Losses at the gene ends were 3 bases for V and 4 bases for J; bases not matched to a gene: 3. The CDR3 has 14 residues. For the CDR3, the DNA is TGTGCCTGGAGGGGGACAGGGGGCGGAGAGACCCAGTACTTC. Its protein is CAWRGTGGGETQYF. Based on the CDR3 plus reference TRBV30 and TRBJ2-5, the full variable domain is SQTIHQWPATLVQPVGSPLSLECTVEGTSNPNLYWYRQAAGRGLQLLFYSVGIGQISSEVPQNLSASRPQDRQFILSSKKLLLSDSGFYLCAWRGTGGGETQYFGPGTRLLVL.

This clone appeared once. The genes are TRBV29-1 and TRBJ1-2, with D uncertain. V was cut by 4 bases and J by 4 bases, with 19 bases left in between. In germline, CDR1 is SQVTM, CDR2 ANQGSEA. This CDR3 is built from 15 residues. In DNA, the CDR3 is TGCAGCGTTGCTATGAGGACCGATTCCTTCTATGGCTACACCTTC. It is translated as CSVAMRTDSFYGYTF.

A few counts support this clone. The chain employs TRBV6-5 and TRBJ2-3; 9 nucleotides match TRBD1. Germline V gene data show CDR1 as MNHEY and CDR2 as SVGAGI. V shed 3 bases, J shed 4 bases, and the junction held 5 bases outside the gene matches. The CDR3 covers 15 residues. CDR3 sequence reads: CASSYGTGPADTQYF. CDR3 nucleotides: TGTGCCAGCAGTTATGGGACAGGGCCTGCAGATACGCAGTATTTT.

The CDR3 reads CASSLDGDEAFF. The CDR3 nucleotides are TGTGCCAGCAGTTTGGACGGCGATGAAGCTTTCTTT. The chain links TRBV27 to TRBJ1-1; no definite D call. This CDR3 region has 12 residues. Germline V gives CDR1 MNHEY, CDR2 SMNVEV (reference sequence). V was pared by 3 bases and J by 7 bases, with 9 bases between.

The chain recombines TRBV29-1 with TRBJ1-4; D is unclear. Germline CDR1 is SQVTM and CDR2 is ANQGSEA. This CDR3 is 12 amino acids long. The V end lost 4 bases, the J end lost 2 bases, and 5 bases lay between the germline ends. This chain's CDR3 is CSVGRTNEKLFF. CDR3 DNA: TGCAGCGTTGGGCGGACTAATGAAAAACTGTTTTTT.

This clone showed up just a few times. The chain links TRBV7-9 to TRBJ1-1, with a weak D call TRBD1 (5 bases). The CDR3 loop spans 14 amino acids. The germline CDR1 and CDR2 sequences are SEHNR and FQNEAQ (reference sequence). V was pared by 6 bases and J by 3 bases, with 14 bases between. In DNA form, the CDR3 reads TGTGCCAGCAGTGCGGGACGGGGGGACACTGAAGCTTTCTTT. It encodes CASSAGRGDTEAFF.

The chain recombines TRBV5-4 with TRBJ1-2; D gene unclear. V was pared by 4 bases and J by 8 bases, with 15 bases between. From germline, CDR1 is SGHNT and CDR2 YYREEE (reference sequence). The length of the CDR3 is 13 residues. The CDR3 nucleotides are TGTGCCAGCAGCCCTGACCCATCTGGCGGCTACACCTTC. It yields the protein CASSPDPSGGYTF. Together with reference TRBV5-4 and TRBJ1-2, the CDR3 gives the full variable domain: ETGVTQSPTHLIKTRGQQVTLRCSSQSGHNTVSWYQQALGQGPQFIFQYYREEENGRGNFPPRFSGLQFPNYSSELNVNALELDDSALYLCASSPDPSGGYTFGSGTRLTVV.

The table lists this clone with a few counts. V usage is TRBV6-6 and J usage is TRBJ2-2, with D hard to call. From germline, CDR1 is MNHNY and CDR2 SVGAGI (reference sequence). V lost 6 bases and J 0 bases, leaving 11 bases between the germline ends. The CDR3 spans 15 residues. The CDR3 sequence is CASRKTDSNTGELFF. CDR3 bases: TGTGCCAGCAGGAAAACGGATTCGAACACCGGGGAGCTGTTTTTT.

The genes are TRBV13 and TRBJ2-7, with D possibly being TRBD2 (5 bases). V gave up 6 bases and J gave up 4 bases, with 13 bases separating them. This CDR3 region has 13 residues. Germline loops: CDR1 PRHDT, CDR2 FYEKMQ (reference sequence). CDR3 residues: CASSSPSGYEQYF. CDR3 nucleotide sequence: TGTGCCAGCAGTTCACCCTCGGGGTACGAGCAGTACTTC.